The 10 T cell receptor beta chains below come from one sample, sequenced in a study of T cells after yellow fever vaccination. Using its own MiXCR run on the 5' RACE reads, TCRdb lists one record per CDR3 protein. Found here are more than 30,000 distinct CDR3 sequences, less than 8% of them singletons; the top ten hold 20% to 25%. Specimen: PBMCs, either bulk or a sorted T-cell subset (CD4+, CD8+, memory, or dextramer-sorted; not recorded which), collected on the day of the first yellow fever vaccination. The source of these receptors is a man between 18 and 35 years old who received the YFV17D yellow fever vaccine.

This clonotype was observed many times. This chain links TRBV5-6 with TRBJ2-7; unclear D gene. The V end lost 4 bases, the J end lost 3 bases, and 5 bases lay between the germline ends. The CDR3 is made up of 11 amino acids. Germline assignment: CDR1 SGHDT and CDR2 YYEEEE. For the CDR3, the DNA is TGTGCCAGCAGCCACAACTACGAGCAGTACTTC. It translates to CASSHNYEQYF.

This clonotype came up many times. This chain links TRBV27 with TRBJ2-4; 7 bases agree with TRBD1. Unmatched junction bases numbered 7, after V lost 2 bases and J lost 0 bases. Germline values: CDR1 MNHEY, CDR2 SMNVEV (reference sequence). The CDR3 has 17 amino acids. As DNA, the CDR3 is TGTGCCAGCAGTTTAAGGGCAGGGGGAGTAGCCAAAAACATTCAGTACTTC. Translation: CASSLRAGGVAKNIQYF.

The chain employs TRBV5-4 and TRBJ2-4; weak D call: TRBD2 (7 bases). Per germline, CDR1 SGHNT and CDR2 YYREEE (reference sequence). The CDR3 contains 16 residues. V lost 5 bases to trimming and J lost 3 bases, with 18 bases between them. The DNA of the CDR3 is TGTGCCAGCAGTCTGGGGGGGGCTTACGGCAAAAACATTCAGTACTTC. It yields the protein CASSLGGAYGKNIQYF.

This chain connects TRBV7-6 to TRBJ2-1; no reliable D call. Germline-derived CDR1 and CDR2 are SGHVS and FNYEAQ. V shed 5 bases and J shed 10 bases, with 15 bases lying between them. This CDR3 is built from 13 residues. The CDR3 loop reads CASSPPNGYEQFF. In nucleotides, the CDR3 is TGTGCCAGCAGCCCCCCGAACGGTTACGAGCAGTTCTTC.

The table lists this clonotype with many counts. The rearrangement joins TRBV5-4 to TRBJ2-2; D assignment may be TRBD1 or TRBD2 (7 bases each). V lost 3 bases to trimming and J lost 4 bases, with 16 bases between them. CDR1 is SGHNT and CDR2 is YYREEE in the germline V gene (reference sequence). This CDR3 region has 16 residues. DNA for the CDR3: TGTGCCAGCAGCTCTGGGAGGGACAGAAGCACCGGGGAGCTGTTTTTT. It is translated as CASSSGRDRSTGELFF.

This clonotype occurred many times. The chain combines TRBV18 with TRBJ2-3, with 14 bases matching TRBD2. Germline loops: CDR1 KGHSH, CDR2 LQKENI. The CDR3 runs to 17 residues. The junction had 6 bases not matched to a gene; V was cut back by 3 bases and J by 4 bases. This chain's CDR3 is CASSPRGLAGGADTQYF. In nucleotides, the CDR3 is TGTGCCAGCTCACCCCGCGGACTAGCGGGGGGCGCAGATACGCAGTATTTT. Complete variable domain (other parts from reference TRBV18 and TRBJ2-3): NAGVMQNPRHLVRRRGQEARLRCSPMKGHSHVYWYRQLPEEGLKFMVYLQKENIIDESGMPKERFSAEFPKEGPSILRIQQVVRGDSAAYFCASSPRGLAGGADTQYFGPGTRLTVL.

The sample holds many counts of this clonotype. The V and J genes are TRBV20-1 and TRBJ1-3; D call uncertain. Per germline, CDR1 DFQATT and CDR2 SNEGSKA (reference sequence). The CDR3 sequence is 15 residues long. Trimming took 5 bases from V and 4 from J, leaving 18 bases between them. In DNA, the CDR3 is TGCAGTGCTTCCTCACCCGAGCCAGTCGGAAACACCATATATTTT. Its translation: CSASSPEPVGNTIYF.

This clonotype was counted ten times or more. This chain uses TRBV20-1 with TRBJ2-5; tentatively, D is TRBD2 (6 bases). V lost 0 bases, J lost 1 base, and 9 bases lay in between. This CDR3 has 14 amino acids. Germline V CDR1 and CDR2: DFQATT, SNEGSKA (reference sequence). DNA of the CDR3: TGCAGTGCTAGAGAGGTGCGGGGCCAAGAGACCCAGTACTTC. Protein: CSAREVRGQETQYF.

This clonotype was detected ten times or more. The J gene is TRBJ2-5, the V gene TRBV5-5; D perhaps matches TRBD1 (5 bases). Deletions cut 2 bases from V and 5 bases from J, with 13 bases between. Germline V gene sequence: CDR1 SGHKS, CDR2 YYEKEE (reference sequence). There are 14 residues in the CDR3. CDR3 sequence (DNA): TGTGCCAGCAGCTTTAGAGGTCCAGGGGAGACCCAGTACTTC. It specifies CASSFRGPGETQYF.

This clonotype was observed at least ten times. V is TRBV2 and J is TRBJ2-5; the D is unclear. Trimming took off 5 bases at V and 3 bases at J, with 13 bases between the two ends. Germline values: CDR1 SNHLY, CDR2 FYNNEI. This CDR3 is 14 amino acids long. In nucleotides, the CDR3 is TGTGCCAGCAGTCGGACGGACGTGGAAGAGACCCAGTACTTC. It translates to CASSRTDVEETQYF. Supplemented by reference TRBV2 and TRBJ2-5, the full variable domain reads EPEVTQTPSHQVTQMGQEVILRCVPISNHLYFYWYRQILGQKVEFLVSFYNNEISEKSEIFDDQFSVERPDGSNFTLKIRSTKLEDSAMYFCASSRTDVEETQYFGPGTRLLVL.